This paragraph reports one T cell receptor (beta chain). TCRdb passed the 5' RACE reads through MiXCR, listing each CDR3 protein once. The profile shows about 520,000 distinct CDR3 sequences, about 20% of them singletons. Only healthy Caucasians were included as donors. These data originate in a study of identical twins. The data were also submitted as part of a second study, on T cells expressing NK-cell markers. From that second work: Cells sorted as CD3+CD56+NKG2C+, CD3+CD56+NKG2C- and CD3+CD56-NKG2C+ T cells supplied the TCR beta repertoires. Among CD8+ T cells from 5 to 7 donors, dominant NKG2C+ clonotypes accounted for about 1.0-7.0%.

Sequenced sample: CD4+ T cells sorted from blood. This TCR derives from a woman aged 18-29 years in good health.

This chain's CDR3 is CASSLQGVARNNEQFF. The CDR3 nucleotides are TGTGCCAGCAGCTTACAGGGGGTAGCGCGAAACAATGAGCAGTTCTTC. This chain joins TRBV7-3 and TRBJ2-1; 7 nucleotides match TRBD1. Per the germline V gene, CDR1 is SGHTA and CDR2 is FQGTGA. CDR3 length: 16 amino acids. Trimming took 2 bases from V and 5 from J; bases not matched to a gene: 9.